This entry concerns a single T cell receptor (beta chain). This specimen comes from a study of blood T cell repertoires in COVID-19. Study overall: Donors in the United States, Italy and Spain gave samples during acute or convalescent COVID-19.

Measured with immunoSEQ multiplex PCR; TCRdb has only the in-frame clones, and not every one. The sample includes 400,000 to 500,000 clones, 70% to 90% of them seen just once. The CDR3 extends over 20 amino acids. Germline CDR1 reads MNHEY; CDR2 reads SMNVEV (reference sequence). The germline V and J ends were trimmed by 5 bases and 0 bases, with 26 bases remaining between them. Living in under 30 US areas, the participants were between about 18 and 95 years of age. Participant-given clinical history determined each cohort assignment. Participants classified as exposed had met a COVID-19 case within 2 weeks before study entry.

The sequence was obtained from a woman under 30 who had been exposed to COVID-19. The gene calls are TRBV27 and TRBJ2-1, with D tentatively TRBD2 (5 bases). Sequencing was done on a sample of PBMCs or T cells enriched from blood (not recorded which). In nucleotides, the CDR3 is TGTGCCAGCAGTCCTACTAGTAAGCGTTGGCGCCAGAGCTCCTACAATGAGCAGTTCTTC. This gives the protein CASSPTSKRWRQSSYNEQFF.